This T cell receptor beta chain was observed in a study of blood T cell repertoires in COVID-19. Study in general: The origin of the acute and convalescent COVID-19 samples was the United States, Italy and Spain. T cells, B-cell-depleted T cells, or PBMCs supplied cDNA or gDNA.

The CDR3 loop spans 15 amino acids. Germline V gene data show CDR1 as SGHNT and CDR2 as YENEEA. V gave up 4 bases and J gave up 5 bases; unmatched junction bases: 10. In the original analysis: Amplification with reference gene primers provided the estimates of nucleated cell counts. TCRdb's copy holds only in-frame clones and misses some; the assay was immunoSEQ multiplex PCR. That table is the source of V, J and clone size, and D and trimming were worked out from the DNA. This sample has fewer than 110,000 clones, with nearly 85% found just once. The sample was peripheral blood. The sequence derives from a human donor in a cohort sampled during active or convalescent COVID-19. This rearrangement joins TRBV11-3 to TRBJ1-1; 7 nucleotides line up with TRBD1. CDR3 DNA: TGTGCCAGCAGCTCCCAAGGGCAGGGGGGAACTGAAGCTTTCTTT. It encodes CASSSQGQGGTEAFF.